Described below is a single T cell receptor beta chain sequence and its context. Each participant's cohort was designated according to participant-reported clinical history. For recovered donors of Cohort 3, there were two negative PCRs, clearance, or symptom resolution. Per the original methods: Estimated nucleated cell counts came from reference gene primer amplification. This table comes from immunoSEQ multiplex PCR, and its TCRdb copy is limited to in-frame clones, with some not included. Clone size and the V and J calls come from that table; the DNA yielded D and trimming. The table has 180,000 or so clones, 86% seen once. The trim removed 0 bases at V and 3 bases at J, leaving 10 bases unmatched. CDR1 and CDR2 from the germline V gene are SGDLS and YYNGEE. CDR3 length: 17 amino acids. The data belong to a study of blood T cell repertoires in COVID-19.

The source is a woman in her thirties who had recovered from COVID-19. The sequenced sample was PBMCs or T cells enriched from blood (not recorded which). The chain couples TRBV9 to TRBJ1-2, with 8 bases identical to TRBD1. In DNA, the CDR3 is TGTGCCAGCAGCGTAGCTGGACAGGGCTGGGATGACTATGGCTACACCTTC. Protein product: CASSVAGQGWDDYGYTF.